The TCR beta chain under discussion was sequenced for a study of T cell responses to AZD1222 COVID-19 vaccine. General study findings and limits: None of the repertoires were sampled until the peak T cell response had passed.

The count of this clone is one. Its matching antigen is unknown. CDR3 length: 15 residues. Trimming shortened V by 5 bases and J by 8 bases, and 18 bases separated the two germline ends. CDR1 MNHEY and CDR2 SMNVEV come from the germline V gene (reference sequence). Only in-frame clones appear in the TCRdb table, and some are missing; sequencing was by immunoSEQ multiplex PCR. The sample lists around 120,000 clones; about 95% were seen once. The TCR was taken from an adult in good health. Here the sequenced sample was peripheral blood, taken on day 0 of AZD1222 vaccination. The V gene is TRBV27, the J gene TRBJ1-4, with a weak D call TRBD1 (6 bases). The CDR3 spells CASSLRGRGGEKLFF. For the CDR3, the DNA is TGTGCCAGCAGTCTGCGGGGCAGGGGAGGGGAAAAACTGTTTTTT.